These 16 T cell receptor beta chains were sequenced from one sample in a study of cytomegalovirus exposure and HLA in healthy donors. The PCR made use of 60 Vbeta and 13 Jbeta primers. Assay: immunoSEQ multiplex PCR; the TCRdb copy retains only in-frame clones and omits some. The data hold some 160,000 clones, with over 80% observed a single time. Sequenced: PBMCs. The receptors stem from a young woman in good health and CMV-seronegative.

The V gene is TRBV11-2, the J gene TRBJ2-2; no reliable D call. Germline CDR1 is SGHAT and CDR2 is FQNNGV. The length of the CDR3 is 16 residues. Trimming pared 3 bases from V and 1 base from J, leaving 12 bases between. In nucleotides, the CDR3 is TGTGCCAGCAGCTTTGGCCCCTCAATGAACACCGGGGAGCTGTTTTTT. Its translation: CASSFGPSMNTGELFF.

The gene calls are TRBV23-1 and TRBJ2-7; D is ambiguous. TRBV23-1 is filed as an ORF, its function uncertain. This CDR3 has 14 amino acids. V was pared by 11 bases and J by 3 bases, with 20 bases between. The CDR3 spells CAPPPGRVNYEQYF. Written as DNA, the CDR3 is TGCGCCCCTCCTCCGGGTCGGGTCAACTACGAGCAGTACTTC.

V usage is TRBV5-1 and J usage is TRBJ2-1; 7 nucleotides align to TRBD2. V dropped 3 bases and J dropped 7; count of bases not matched to a gene: 10. The germline gives CDR1 SGHRS, CDR2 YFSETQ. The CDR3 totals 15 residues. The CDR3 protein is CASSSRPGGSNEQFF. CDR3 DNA sequence: TGCGCCAGCAGCTCTCGACCCGGGGGGAGTAATGAGCAGTTCTTC.

The J gene is TRBJ2-2, the V gene TRBV9; D might be TRBD1 (6 bases). From germline, CDR1 is SGDLS and CDR2 YYNGEE. The CDR3 is made up of 17 amino acids. Trimming pared 0 bases from V and 0 bases from J, leaving 12 bases between. The CDR3 loop reads CASSVVSGTTNTGELFF. DNA for the CDR3: TGTGCCAGCAGCGTAGTTTCCGGGACAACGAACACCGGGGAGCTGTTTTTT. The entire variable domain, with the rest obtained from reference TRBV9 and TRBJ2-2, is as follows: DSGVTQTPKHLITATGQRVTLRCSPRSGDLSVYWYQQSLDQGLQFLIQYYNGEERAKGNILERFSAQQFPDLHSELNLSSLELGDSALYFCASSVVSGTTNTGELFFGEGSRLTVL.

V gene TRBV5-4 combines with J gene TRBJ2-7; TRBD1 is a possible D gene (5 bases). The CDR3 consists of 14 residues. Germline CDR1 SGHNT, CDR2 YYREEE (reference sequence). The ends were cut back, 4 bases at V and 2 bases at J, with 13 bases in the middle. The DNA for the CDR3 is TGTGCCAGCAGCCTCCGCGACAGACCCTACGAGCAGTACTTC. This sequence encodes CASSLRDRPYEQYF. The whole variable domain, filled in from reference TRBV5-4 and TRBJ2-7, reads ETGVTQSPTHLIKTRGQQVTLRCSSQSGHNTVSWYQQALGQGPQFIFQYYREEENGRGNFPPRFSGLQFPNYSSELNVNALELDDSALYLCASSLRDRPYEQYFGPGTRLTVT.

The rearrangement links TRBV6-1 to TRBJ1-6; D perhaps matches TRBD1 (6 bases). Trimming removed 7 bases at V and 10 bases at J, with 14 bases between. Germline assignment: CDR1 MNHNS and CDR2 SASEGT. This CDR3 is 13 amino acids long. Here the CDR3 DNA reads TGTGCCAGCAACCGGGACATCGGCTCACCCCTCCACTTT. Translated: CASNRDIGSPLHF.

J is TRBJ2-3 and V is TRBV5-1, with D tentatively TRBD2 (6 bases). V lost 3 bases to trimming and J lost 0 bases, with 14 bases between them. Germline V gene sequence: CDR1 SGHRS, CDR2 YFSETQ. The CDR3 consists of 16 residues. The CDR3 is CASSSSLAGSTDTQYF. In nucleotides, the CDR3 is TGCGCCAGCAGCTCCTCCTTGGCGGGGAGCACAGATACGCAGTATTTT. The full variable domain, its missing parts supplied by reference TRBV5-1 and TRBJ2-3, is KAGVTQTPRYLIKTRGQQVTLSCSPISGHRSVSWYQQTPGQGLQFLFEYFSETQRNKGNFPGRFSGRQFSNSRSEMNVSTLELGDSALYLCASSSSLAGSTDTQYFGPGTRLTVL.

The chain has TRBV4-1 and TRBJ1-1; D possibly corresponds to TRBD1 (6 bases). The V gene lost 3 bases and the J gene lost 4 bases, with 15 bases spanning the gap. The germline V gene encodes CDR1 MGHRA and CDR2 YSYEKL. The CDR3 runs 15 residues. The CDR3: CASSHNTGLGTEAFF. The DNA for the CDR3 is TGCGCCAGCAGCCACAACACAGGGCTAGGCACTGAAGCTTTCTTT.

The chain is built from TRBV13 and TRBJ1-1; perhaps TRBD1 as D (5 bases). CDR3 length equals 15 residues. Looked up from germline, CDR1 is PRHDT and CDR2 is FYEKMQ (reference sequence). V was shortened by 0 bases and J by 0 bases, with 8 bases between the two germline ends. The CDR3 nucleotides are TGTGCCAGCAGCTTAGGGGGGCGAGTGAACACTGAAGCTTTCTTT. The encoded protein is CASSLGGRVNTEAFF.

The chain couples TRBV5-5 to TRBJ1-4; 7 bases match TRBD1. This CDR3 has 15 amino acids. Germline CDR1 reads SGHKS; CDR2 reads YYEKEE (reference sequence). With V trimmed by 4 bases and J by 4 bases, 7 bases remained unmatched. The CDR3 loop reads CASSADRKLNEKLFF. The CDR3, as DNA: TGTGCCAGCAGCGCGGACAGGAAACTTAATGAAAAACTGTTTTTT. Full variable domain (outside the CDR3, taken from reference TRBV5-5 and TRBJ1-4): DAGVTQSPTHLIKTRGQQVTLRCSPISGHKSVSWYQQVLGQGPQFIFQYYEKEERGRGNFPDRFSARQFPNYSSELNVNALLLGDSALYLCASSADRKLNEKLFFGSGTQLSVL.

The rearrangement links TRBV11-2 to TRBJ2-7; 8 bases are shared with TRBD1. Germline CDR1 and CDR2: SGHAT and FQNNGV. The CDR3 totals 15 residues. V lost 4 bases, J lost 2 bases, and 7 bases stayed unmatched. CDR3 nucleotides: TGTGCCAGCAGCTCACTCAGGGGGCGACCCTACGAGCAGTACTTC. The encoded protein is CASSSLRGRPYEQYF.

This clone appeared a single time. The chain employs TRBV9 and TRBJ2-1; TRBD1 agrees at 8 bases. The CDR3 has 15 residues. Germline CDR1 is SGDLS and CDR2 is YYNGEE. The V segment lost 6 bases and the J segment 10 bases; nucleotides outside the gene matches: 15. The CDR3 bases are TGTGCCAGCATCGATATCCGGGACAGGCTTGGGGAGCAGTTCTTC. Protein: CASIDIRDRLGEQFF.

The chain couples TRBV9 to TRBJ2-7; weak D call: TRBD2 (5 bases). The CDR3 runs 15 residues. Trimming pared 2 bases from V and 5 bases from J, leaving 17 bases between. Germline V gene sequence: CDR1 SGDLS, CDR2 YYNGEE. CDR3 nucleotides: TGTGCCAGCAGCGTTGCACGGGGTCCAATTGACGAGCAGTACTTC. This codes for CASSVARGPIDEQYF. Combining the CDR3 with reference TRBV9 and TRBJ2-7 gives the whole variable domain DSGVTQTPKHLITATGQRVTLRCSPRSGDLSVYWYQQSLDQGLQFLIQYYNGEERAKGNILERFSAQQFPDLHSELNLSSLELGDSALYFCASSVARGPIDEQYFGPGTRLTVT.

The chain joins TRBV15 to TRBJ1-1; no clear D. Looked up from germline, CDR1 is LNHNV and CDR2 is YYDKDF (reference sequence). The ends were cut back, 0 bases at V and 4 bases at J, with 12 bases in the middle. There are 15 residues in the CDR3. DNA for the CDR3: TGTGCCACCAGCAGAGATTATGGAGGATCCACTGAAGCTTTCTTT. Translation gives CATSRDYGGSTEAFF.

The chain has TRBV11-3 and TRBJ2-1, with 7 bases matching TRBD2. The CDR3 contains 15 residues. Germline V gene lookup returns CDR1 SGHNT and CDR2 YENEEA. V gave up 0 bases and J gave up 9 bases; unmatched junction bases: 8. The CDR3 loop is CASSLDGLENGEQFF. The CDR3 DNA sequence: TGTGCCAGCAGCTTAGATGGACTAGAGAACGGTGAGCAGTTCTTC.

The chain recombines TRBV19 with TRBJ1-5; tentative D call: TRBD1 (5 bases). V lost 3 bases and J 2 bases, leaving 11 bases between the germline ends. CDR3 size: 15 residues. CDR1 and CDR2 from the germline V gene are LNHDA and SQIVND (reference sequence). The CDR3 DNA reads TGTGCCAGTAGTATGACAAGGGGCGGCAATCAGCCCCAGCATTTT. Translation: CASSMTRGGNQPQHF.